This T cell receptor (beta chain) is drawn from a study of cytomegalovirus exposure and HLA in healthy donors. Clones were sequenced by immunoSEQ multiplex PCR, and TCRdb holds only the in-frame ones, with some missing. The data show about 110,000 clones, about nine tenths seen once. Points from the study as a whole: The study recorded 160 or so TCR beta chains that were cytomegalovirus-associated. Per published reports, the classifier diagnosed cytomegalovirus status with high specificity and sensitivity.

This CDR3 region has 13 residues. Germline-derived CDR1 and CDR2 are SGHNT and YYREEE (reference sequence). The ends were cut back, 5 bases at V and 1 base at J, with 9 bases in the middle. To note about this clone: Its matching antigen is unknown.

The TCR comes from a woman aged 18-29 years in good health and CMV-seropositive. Sequencing was done on a sample of PBMCs. The chain links TRBV5-4 to TRBJ1-1; D gene uncertain. The CDR3 is CASSSGWNTEAFF. The CDR3 nucleotides are TGTGCCAGCAGTAGCGGGTGGAACACTGAAGCTTTCTTT. Using reference TRBV5-4 and TRBJ1-1 for the parts outside the CDR3, the full variable domain is ETGVTQSPTHLIKTRGQQVTLRCSSQSGHNTVSWYQQALGQGPQFIFQYYREEENGRGNFPPRFSGLQFPNYSSELNVNALELDDSALYLCASSSGWNTEAFFGQGTRLTVV.